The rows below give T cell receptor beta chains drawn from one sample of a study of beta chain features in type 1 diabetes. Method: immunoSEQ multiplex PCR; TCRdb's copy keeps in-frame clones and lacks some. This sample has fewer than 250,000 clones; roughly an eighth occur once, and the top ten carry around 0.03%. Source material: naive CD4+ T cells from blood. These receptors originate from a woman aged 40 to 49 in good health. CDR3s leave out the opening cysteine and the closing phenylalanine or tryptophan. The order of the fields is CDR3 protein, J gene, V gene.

CDR3aa: ASSPLDLDEQF
j_gene: TRBJ2-1
v_gene: TRBV18

CDR3aa: ASSEAGATYEQY
j_gene: TRBJ2-7
v_gene: TRBV6-1

CDR3aa: ASSEVRTANTIY
j_gene: TRBJ1-3
v_gene: TRBV6-1

CDR3aa: ASSPWGTREYNEQF
j_gene: TRBJ2-1
v_gene: TRBV7-8

CDR3aa: SVEFLTGPHNEKLF
j_gene: TRBJ1-4
v_gene: TRBV29-1

CDR3aa: ASSKVQRRSTDTQY
j_gene: TRBJ2-3
v_gene: TRBV19

CDR3aa: ASSPRGDWSSYEQY
j_gene: TRBJ2-7
v_gene: TRBV27

CDR3aa: SVATYGQGSGAF
j_gene: TRBJ1-1
v_gene: TRBV29-1

CDR3aa: ASNLQGPTYEQY
j_gene: TRBJ2-7
v_gene: TRBV2

CDR3aa: ASSPDKLYSYNEQF
j_gene: TRBJ2-1
v_gene: TRBV5-1

CDR3aa: ASSERDLN
j_gene: TRBJ2-7
v_gene: TRBV2

CDR3aa: ASSSGTAMIGEKLF
j_gene: TRBJ1-4
v_gene: TRBV7-9

CDR3aa: ASSRGVIRGGETQY
j_gene: TRBJ2-5
v_gene: TRBV7-7

CDR3aa: ASSINSKGYTEAF
j_gene: TRBJ1-1
v_gene: TRBV19

CDR3aa: ASSLSSQGLSYEQY
j_gene: TRBJ2-7
v_gene: TRBV27

CDR3aa: ASSSGQGVQETQY
j_gene: TRBJ2-5
v_gene: TRBV5-4

CDR3aa: ASSFSGVYGYT
j_gene: TRBJ1-2
v_gene: TRBV28

CDR3aa: ASSVREGAGELF
j_gene: TRBJ2-2
v_gene: TRBV4-1

CDR3aa: ASSPQNEQY
j_gene: TRBJ2-7
v_gene: TRBV7-9

CDR3aa: ASSDHSPVETQY
j_gene: TRBJ2-5
v_gene: TRBV25-1

CDR3aa: ASSTTGTGNEKLF
j_gene: TRBJ1-4
v_gene: TRBV19

CDR3aa: ASTDFTDTQY
j_gene: TRBJ2-3
v_gene: TRBV6-1

CDR3aa: ASSVVAGGYTDTQY
j_gene: TRBJ2-3
v_gene: TRBV9

CDR3aa: ASSQTPTGNTEAF
j_gene: TRBJ1-1
v_gene: TRBV14

CDR3aa: ASRKRGLGGRKTEAF
j_gene: TRBJ1-1
v_gene: TRBV19

CDR3aa: ASSQETGVGEAF
j_gene: TRBJ1-1
v_gene: TRBV5-4

CDR3aa: ASGLSGQGANEQF
j_gene: TRBJ2-1
v_gene: TRBV25-1

CDR3aa: SGVWYFPGYT
j_gene: TRBJ1-2
v_gene: TRBV29-1

CDR3aa: ASGRTGFLTEAF
j_gene: TRBJ1-1
v_gene: TRBV12-5

CDR3aa: ASSSSGGATDTQY
j_gene: TRBJ2-3
v_gene: TRBV5-6

CDR3aa: ASRRTPLGQETQY
j_gene: TRBJ2-5
v_gene: TRBV9

CDR3aa: ASSLLPGQRLYEQY
j_gene: TRBJ2-7
v_gene: TRBV7-7

CDR3aa: ASSLIADTQY
j_gene: TRBJ2-3
v_gene: TRBV28

CDR3aa: ASSLPLASYNEQF
j_gene: TRBJ2-1
v_gene: TRBV27

CDR3aa: AISESVVWSGGTDTQY
j_gene: TRBJ2-3
v_gene: TRBV10-3

CDR3aa: ASSLDRAGELF
j_gene: TRBJ2-2
v_gene: TRBV11-2

CDR3aa: ASSWGGGNSPLH
j_gene: TRBJ1-6
v_gene: TRBV6-5

CDR3aa: ASSVASTSGTGELF
j_gene: TRBJ2-2
v_gene: TRBV9

CDR3aa: ASSFSGVNTEAF
j_gene: TRBJ1-1
v_gene: TRBV7-8

CDR3aa: ASSFHDTEAF
j_gene: TRBJ1-1
v_gene: TRBV7-9

CDR3aa: ASSVYDSSSTDTQY
j_gene: TRBJ2-3
v_gene: TRBV9

CDR3aa: ASSISSAGTEAF
j_gene: TRBJ1-1
v_gene: TRBV19

CDR3aa: ASSRERTYEQY
j_gene: TRBJ2-7
v_gene: TRBV11-1

CDR3aa: ASSPLDRVPTDTQY
j_gene: TRBJ2-3
v_gene: TRBV5-6

CDR3aa: ASSPGAGAPYEQY
j_gene: TRBJ2-7
v_gene: TRBV4-1

CDR3aa: ASSLDRESSYEQY
j_gene: TRBJ2-7
v_gene: TRBV6-1

CDR3aa: SVRRQGANTGELF
j_gene: TRBJ2-2
v_gene: TRBV29-1

CDR3aa: ASSSQLSSGGFHEQF
j_gene: TRBJ2-1
v_gene: TRBV7-9

CDR3aa: ASSQVVSPGQTRSNEKLF
j_gene: TRBJ1-4
v_gene: TRBV14

CDR3aa: ASTRGAVTPEKETQY
j_gene: TRBJ2-5
v_gene: TRBV5-4

CDR3aa: ASKTGSANTGELF
j_gene: TRBJ2-2
v_gene: TRBV19

CDR3aa: ASSPSDISQPQH
j_gene: TRBJ1-5
v_gene: TRBV18